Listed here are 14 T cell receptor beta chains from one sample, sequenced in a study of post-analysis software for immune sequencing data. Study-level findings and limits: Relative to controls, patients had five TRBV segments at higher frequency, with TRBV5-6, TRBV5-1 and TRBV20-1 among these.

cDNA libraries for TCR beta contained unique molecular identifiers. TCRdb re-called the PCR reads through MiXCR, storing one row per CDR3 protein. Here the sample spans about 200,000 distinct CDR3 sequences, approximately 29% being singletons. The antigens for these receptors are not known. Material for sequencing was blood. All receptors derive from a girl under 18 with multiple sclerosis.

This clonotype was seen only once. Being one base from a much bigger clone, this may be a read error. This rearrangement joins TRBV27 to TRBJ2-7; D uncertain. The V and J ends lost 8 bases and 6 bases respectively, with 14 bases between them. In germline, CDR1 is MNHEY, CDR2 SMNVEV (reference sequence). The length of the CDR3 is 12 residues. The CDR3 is CASGPLGREQYF. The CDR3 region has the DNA TGTGCCAGCGGACCACTGGGCCGCGAGCAGTACTTC.

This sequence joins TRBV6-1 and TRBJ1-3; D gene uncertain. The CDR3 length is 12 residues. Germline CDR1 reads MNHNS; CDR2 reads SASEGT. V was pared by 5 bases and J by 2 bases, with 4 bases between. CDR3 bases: TGTGCCAGCAGTACCACTGGAAACACCATATATTTT. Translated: CASSTTGNTIYF.

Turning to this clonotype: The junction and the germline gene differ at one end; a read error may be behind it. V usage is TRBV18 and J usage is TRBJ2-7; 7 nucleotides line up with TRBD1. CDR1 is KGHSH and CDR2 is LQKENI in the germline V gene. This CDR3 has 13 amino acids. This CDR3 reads CTSSEGAGREQYF. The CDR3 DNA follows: TGTACCAGCTCAGAGGGGGCAGGGCGCGAGCAGTACTTC.

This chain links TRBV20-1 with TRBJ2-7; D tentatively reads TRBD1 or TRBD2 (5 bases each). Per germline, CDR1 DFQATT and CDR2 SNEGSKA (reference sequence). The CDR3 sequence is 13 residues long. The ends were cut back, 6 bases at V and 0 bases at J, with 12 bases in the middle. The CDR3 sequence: CSAPWGSSYEQYF. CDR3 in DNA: TGCAGTGCCCCCTGGGGGAGCTCCTACGAGCAGTACTTC.

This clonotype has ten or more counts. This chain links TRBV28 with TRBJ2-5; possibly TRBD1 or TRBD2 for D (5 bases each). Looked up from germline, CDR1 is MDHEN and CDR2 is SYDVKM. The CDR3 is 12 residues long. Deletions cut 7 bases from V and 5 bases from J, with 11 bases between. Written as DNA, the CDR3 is TGTGCCAGCAACGGGGCCGGGGAGACCCAGTACTTC. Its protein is CASNGAGETQYF.

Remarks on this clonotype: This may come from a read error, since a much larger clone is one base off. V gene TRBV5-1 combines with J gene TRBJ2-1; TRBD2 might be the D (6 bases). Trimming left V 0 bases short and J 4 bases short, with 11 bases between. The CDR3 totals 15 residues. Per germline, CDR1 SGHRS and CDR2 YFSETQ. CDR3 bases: TGCGCCAGCAGCTTGGATAGCGGAGTTTACAATGAGCAGTTCTTC. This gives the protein CASSLDSGVYNEQFF.

CDR3 nucleotide sequence: TGTGCCAGCAGTTACAACGGCCAGATAGTCCACGAGCAGTACTTC. This encodes CASSYNGQIVHEQYF. The chain joins TRBV6-5 to TRBJ2-7; D gene uncertain. The CDR3 covers 15 residues. Germline V gives CDR1 MNHEY, CDR2 SVGAGI. V was shortened by 2 bases and J by 5 bases, with 16 bases between the two germline ends.

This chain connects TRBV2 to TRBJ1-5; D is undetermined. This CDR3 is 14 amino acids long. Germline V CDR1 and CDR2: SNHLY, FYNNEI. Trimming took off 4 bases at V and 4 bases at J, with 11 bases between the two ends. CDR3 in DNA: TGTGCCAGCAGTGGGGCAGAATGGAATCAGCCCCAGCATTTT. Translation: CASSGAEWNQPQHF.

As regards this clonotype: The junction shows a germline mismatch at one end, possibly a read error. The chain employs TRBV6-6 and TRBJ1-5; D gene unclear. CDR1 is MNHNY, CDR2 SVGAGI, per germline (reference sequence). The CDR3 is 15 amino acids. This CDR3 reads CASSWREASNRPRHF. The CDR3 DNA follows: TGTGCCAGCAGTTGGCGGGAGGCCAGCAATCGGCCCCGGCATTTT.

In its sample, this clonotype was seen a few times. DNA of the CDR3: TGCGCCAGCAGCTTGGGGGGACGGCCGGGCTCCTACGAGCAGTACTTC. This sequence encodes CASSLGGRPGSYEQYF. V gene TRBV5-1 combines with J gene TRBJ2-7, with D perhaps given as TRBD1 or TRBD2 (5 bases each). CDR1 is SGHRS, CDR2 YFSETQ, per germline. CDR3 size: 16 residues. Between the trimmed V and J ends, which lost 0 bases and 0 bases, there was a span of 13 bases.

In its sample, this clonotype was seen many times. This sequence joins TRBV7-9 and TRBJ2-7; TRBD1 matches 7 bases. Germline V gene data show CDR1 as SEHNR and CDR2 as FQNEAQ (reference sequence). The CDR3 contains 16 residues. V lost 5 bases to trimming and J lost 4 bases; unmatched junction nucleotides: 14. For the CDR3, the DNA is TGTGCCAGCAGCCCACATGGACAGGATAACCTGTACGAGCAGTACTTC. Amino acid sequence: CASSPHGQDNLYEQYF. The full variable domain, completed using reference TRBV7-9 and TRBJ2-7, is DTGVSQNPRHKITKRGQNVTFRCDPISEHNRLYWYRQTLGQGPEFLTYFQNEAQLEKSRLLSDRFSAERPKGSFSTLEIQRTEQGDSAMYLCASSPHGQDNLYEQYFGPGTRLTVT.

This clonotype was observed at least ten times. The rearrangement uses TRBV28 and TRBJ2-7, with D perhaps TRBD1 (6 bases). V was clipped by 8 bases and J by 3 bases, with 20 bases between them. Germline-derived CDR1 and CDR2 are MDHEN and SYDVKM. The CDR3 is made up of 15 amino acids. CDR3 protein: CASLSEDRPFYEQYF. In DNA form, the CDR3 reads TGTGCCAGCCTCTCAGAGGACAGACCCTTCTACGAGCAGTACTTC.

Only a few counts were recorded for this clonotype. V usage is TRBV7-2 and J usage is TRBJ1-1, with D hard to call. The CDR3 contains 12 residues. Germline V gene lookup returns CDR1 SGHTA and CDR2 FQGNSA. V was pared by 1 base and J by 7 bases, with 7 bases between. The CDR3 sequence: CASSLVPDEAFF. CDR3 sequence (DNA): TGTGCCAGCAGCTTAGTACCCGATGAAGCTTTCTTT.

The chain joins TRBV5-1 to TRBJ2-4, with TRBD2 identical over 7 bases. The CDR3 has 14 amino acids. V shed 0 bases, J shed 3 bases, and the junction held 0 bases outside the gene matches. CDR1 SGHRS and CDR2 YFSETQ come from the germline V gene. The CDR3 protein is CASSLASGKNIQYF. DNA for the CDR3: TGCGCCAGCAGCTTGGCTAGCGGCAAAAACATTCAGTACTTC. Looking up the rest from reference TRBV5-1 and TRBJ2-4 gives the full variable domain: KAGVTQTPRYLIKTRGQQVTLSCSPISGHRSVSWYQQTPGQGLQFLFEYFSETQRNKGNFPGRFSGRQFSNSRSEMNVSTLELGDSALYLCASSLASGKNIQYFGAGTRLSVL.